Here is one T cell receptor beta chain with its context. The table came from immunoSEQ multiplex PCR; TCRdb's copy has only in-frame clones and leaves some out. This sample has over 250,000 clones; approximately 92% occur once, and the top ten carry more than 0.95%. Individuals drawn from 24 US areas were about 18 to 95 years old. V lost 8 bases to trimming and J lost 4 bases, with 9 bases between them. The CDR3 is 12 residues long. The sample belongs to a study of blood T cell repertoires in COVID-19. The rearrangement links TRBV12-3 or TRBV12-4 to TRBJ1-3; no definite D call. Sequencing was performed on PBMCs or T cells enriched from blood (not recorded which). The receptor was derived from a woman between 25 and 40 years old who had recovered from COVID-19. This CDR3 is CASRRWGNTIYF. The CDR3 DNA follows: TGTGCCAGCCGGCGGTGGGGAAACACCATATATTTT.